The 21 T cell receptor beta chains in this list originate from one sample, sequenced in a study of blood T cell repertoires in COVID-19. TCRdb keeps only in-frame clones here, not all; method: immunoSEQ multiplex PCR. The data contain about 320,000 clones, 89% of them singletons. The sequenced sample consisted of PBMCs or T cells enriched from blood (not recorded which). The source is a man between 60 and 70 years old who had recovered from COVID-19.

The CDR3 nucleotides read TGTGCCAGCAGCCTACAGGGGAGTCTGGGAGATACGCAGTATTTT. Translated: CASSLQGSLGDTQYF. The rearrangement links TRBV5-6 to TRBJ2-3; the match to TRBD1 covers 7 bases. J was trimmed by 5 bases and V by 4 bases; bases with no gene match: 10. CDR1 and CDR2 from the germline V gene are SGHDT and YYEEEE. The CDR3 extends over 15 amino acids.

The chain is built from TRBV11-3 and TRBJ2-2, with 10 bases fitting TRBD2. The CDR3 has 15 amino acids. CDR1 and CDR2 from the germline V gene are SGHNT and YENEEA. V gave up 5 bases and J gave up 4 bases; unmatched junction bases: 4. CDR3 residues: CASSPSGGVTGELFF. Here the CDR3 DNA reads TGTGCCAGCAGCCCGAGCGGGGGGGTCACCGGGGAGCTGTTTTTT.

This chain joins TRBV6-5 and TRBJ1-2; D perhaps matches TRBD1 (6 bases). The germline V and J ends were trimmed by 2 bases and 3 bases, with 7 bases remaining between them. Germline CDR1 is MNHEY and CDR2 is SVGAGI. This CDR3 has 13 amino acids. As DNA, the CDR3 is TGTGCCAGCAGTTACGAGGGGGACTATGGCTACACCTTC. It translates to CASSYEGDYGYTF.

The V call is TRBV28, the J call TRBJ2-7, with D perhaps TRBD2 (5 bases). There are 14 residues in the CDR3. V shed 4 bases and J shed 7 bases, with 17 bases lying between them. The germline gives CDR1 MDHEN, CDR2 SYDVKM. In DNA form, the CDR3 reads TGTGCCAGCAGTTCGCCGGGAACAACTAGGGAGCAGTACTTC. It specifies CASSSPGTTREQYF.

The genes are TRBV4-3 and TRBJ1-5; 8 nucleotides align to TRBD1. V trimming: 9 bases; J trimming: 4 bases; junction bases outside the gene matches: 14. The CDR3 is 16 residues long. Germline CDR1 and CDR2: LGHNA and YSLEER. This CDR3 is CASMYHGTGLNQPQHF. In DNA form, the CDR3 reads TGCGCCAGTATGTACCACGGGACAGGATTGAATCAGCCCCAGCATTTT.

The chain is built from TRBV6-5 and TRBJ1-1; D is ambiguous. The CDR3 consists of 11 residues. V was shortened by 7 bases and J by 0 bases, with 3 bases between the two germline ends. Germline CDR1 reads MNHEY; CDR2 reads SVGAGI. The CDR3 loop is CASTVNTEAFF. CDR3 DNA: TGTGCCAGCACCGTGAACACTGAAGCTTTCTTT.

The rearrangement links TRBV6-1 to TRBJ2-7; 13 nucleotides match TRBD2. This CDR3 region has 19 residues. The V gene's germline CDR1 is MNHNS and CDR2 SASEGT. V lost 4 bases and J lost 5; bases outside the gene matches: 17. This chain's CDR3 is CASSGNRGQLAGGPHEQYF. The CDR3 DNA reads TGTGCCAGCAGTGGGAACAGGGGGCAACTAGCGGGAGGGCCCCACGAGCAGTACTTC.

The V and J genes are TRBV5-1 and TRBJ2-5, with no clear D. Germline values: CDR1 SGHRS, CDR2 YFSETQ. V lost 3 bases and J 2 bases, leaving 5 bases between the germline ends. CDR3 length: 12 amino acids. The CDR3 DNA follows: TGCGCCAGCAGCTATCTACAAGAGACCCAGTACTTC. Translated, it gives CASSYLQETQYF.

The gene calls are TRBV5-4 and TRBJ1-6; D is ambiguous. The CDR3 has 17 residues. Germline V gene lookup returns CDR1 SGHNT and CDR2 YYREEE (reference sequence). V dropped 1 base and J dropped 8 bases, with 19 bases sitting between them. In DNA, the CDR3 is TGTGCCAGCAGCTTGAGTACAGTTAGTTATCTCGATTCACCCCTCCACTTT. It codes for CASSLSTVSYLDSPLHF.

The rearrangement joins TRBV28 to TRBJ1-1; the D is unclear. This CDR3 contains 17 residues. Germline-derived CDR1 and CDR2 are MDHEN and SYDVKM. Trimming took off 7 bases at V and 1 base at J, with 22 bases between the two ends. CDR3: CASIPGLGNAGNTEAFF. The CDR3 DNA sequence: TGTGCCAGCATCCCTGGTTTGGGCAACGCGGGGAACACTGAAGCTTTCTTT.

DNA for the CDR3: TGTGCCATCGGACTAGCAGACGAGCAGTACTTC. Protein: CAIGLADEQYF. The genes are TRBV10-3 and TRBJ2-7; TRBD2 matches at 8 bases. The length of the CDR3 is 11 residues. Germline trimming cut 8 bases from V and 5 bases from J; bases unmatched to any gene: 2. Germline V gene sequence: CDR1 ENHRY, CDR2 SYGVKD.

The V gene is TRBV19, the J gene TRBJ2-7, with 13 bases aligning to TRBD2. Per germline, CDR1 LNHDA and CDR2 SQIVND (reference sequence). V lost 3 bases to trimming and J lost 0 bases; unmatched junction nucleotides: 8. The CDR3 has 18 amino acids. The CDR3 reads CASSIDGTSGMISYEQYF. CDR3 nucleotides: TGTGCCAGTAGTATTGATGGGACTAGCGGGATGATCTCCTACGAGCAGTACTTC. Variable domain in full (rest from reference TRBV19 and TRBJ2-7): DGGITQSPKYLFRKEGQNVTLSCEQNLNHDAMYWYRQDPGQGLRLIYYSQIVNDFQKGDIAEGYSVSREKKESFPLTVTSAQKNPTAFYLCASSIDGTSGMISYEQYFGPGTRLTVT.

This clone was observed a single time. This chain joins TRBV5-1 and TRBJ2-1, with D uncertain. The CDR3 contains 14 residues. Trimming removed 6 bases from V and 3 bases from J, with 13 bases in between. The V gene's germline CDR1 is SGHRS and CDR2 YFSETQ. In DNA form, the CDR3 reads TGCGCCAGCAAGACGGCCGGGTACTACAATGAGCAGTTCTTC. Amino acids: CASKTAGYYNEQFF.

The chain carries TRBV25-1 and TRBJ1-2; a possible D gene is TRBD1 (6 bases). CDR3 size: 13 residues. The germline V gene encodes CDR1 MGHDK and CDR2 SYGVNS. Trimming cost V 6 bases and J 8 bases, with 16 bases left between them. Here the CDR3 DNA reads TGTGCCAGCAGAGATGAGGGGGTAAGGGGCTACACCTTC. Translation gives CASRDEGVRGYTF.

The chain is built from TRBV27 and TRBJ2-3; 7 positions match TRBD1. Germline trimming cut 5 bases from V and 6 bases from J; bases unmatched to any gene: 14. Germline V gives CDR1 MNHEY, CDR2 SMNVEV (reference sequence). The CDR3 is made up of 16 amino acids. CDR3 residues: CASSTDRRLVSDTQYF. The CDR3 DNA reads as TGTGCCAGCAGTACGGACAGGAGACTGGTATCGGATACGCAGTATTTT.

The J gene is TRBJ1-5, the V gene TRBV6-5, with 12 bases fitting TRBD1. This CDR3 spans 15 amino acids. Germline V gene sequence: CDR1 MNHEY, CDR2 SVGAGI. V gave up 6 bases and J gave up 4 bases; unmatched junction bases: 4. CDR3 sequence: CASRRGQGANQPQHF. DNA of the CDR3: TGTGCCAGCAGGAGGGGACAGGGGGCAAATCAGCCCCAGCATTTT.

V usage is TRBV30 and J usage is TRBJ1-3; no firm D call. The CDR3 is 14 amino acids. Deletions cut 2 bases from V and 2 bases from J, with 10 bases between. Germline assignment: CDR1 GTSNPN and CDR2 SVGIG (reference sequence). The DNA for the CDR3 is TGTGCCTGGAGTTTGAGGGCAGCTGGAAACACCATATATTTT. Its protein product is CAWSLRAAGNTIYF. Complete variable domain (other parts from reference TRBV30 and TRBJ1-3): SQTIHQWPATLVQPVGSPLSLECTVEGTSNPNLYWYRQAAGRGLQLLFYSVGIGQISSEVPQNLSASRPQDRQFILSSKKLLLSDSGFYLCAWSLRAAGNTIYFGEGSWLTVV.

The chain recombines TRBV10-3 with TRBJ2-7; tentatively, D is TRBD2 (5 bases). Trimming removed 8 bases from V and 2 bases from J, with 10 bases in between. Germline V gives CDR1 ENHRY, CDR2 SYGVKD. This CDR3 is built from 12 residues. This CDR3 is CAIEGRTYEQYF. CDR3 nucleotide sequence: TGTGCCATCGAGGGCCGTACCTACGAGCAGTACTTC.

The chain is built from TRBV10-3 and TRBJ2-1, with D unclear. Trimming shortened V by 4 bases and J by 0 bases, and 13 bases separated the two germline ends. The CDR3 covers 16 residues. The germline gives CDR1 ENHRY, CDR2 SYGVKD. Here the CDR3 DNA reads TGTGCCATCAGTGGAGCGCAAGCGCGCTCCTACAATGAGCAGTTCTTC. Residues: CAISGAQARSYNEQFF.

V gene TRBV5-1 combines with J gene TRBJ2-5, with TRBD2 matching 11 bases. CDR3 length: 15 amino acids. Germline CDR1 SGHRS, CDR2 YFSETQ. J lost 4 bases, V lost 4 bases, and 6 bases had no gene match. The CDR3 spells CASSRRTSGLETQYF. The CDR3 DNA reads TGCGCCAGCAGCAGACGGACTAGCGGGTTAGAGACCCAGTACTTC.

The chain is built from TRBV5-1 and TRBJ2-5, with D unclear. V was cut by 0 bases and J by 2 bases, with 5 bases left in between. Per the germline V gene, CDR1 is SGHRS and CDR2 is YFSETQ. This CDR3 is built from 13 residues. This CDR3 reads CASSLGSQETQYF. The CDR3 region has the DNA TGCGCCAGCAGCTTGGGCAGTCAAGAGACCCAGTACTTC. The variable domain in full, with the rest retrieved from reference TRBV5-1 and TRBJ2-5, is KAGVTQTPRYLIKTRGQQVTLSCSPISGHRSVSWYQQTPGQGLQFLFEYFSETQRNKGNFPGRFSGRQFSNSRSEMNVSTLELGDSALYLCASSLGSQETQYFGPGTRLLVL.